This is a list of T cell receptor beta chains from one sample in a study of blood T cell repertoires in COVID-19. The table came from immunoSEQ multiplex PCR; TCRdb's copy has only in-frame clones and leaves some out. Here the sample spans over 130,000 clones, approximately 90% being singletons. Sequenced: peripheral blood. The receptors were sampled from a woman aged 60-70 years with active or convalescent COVID-19. CDR3s include the opening cysteine and the closing phenylalanine or tryptophan. The order of the fields is clone size, CDR3 length, D gene, J gene, V gene, CDR3 protein, CDR3 DNA. The D gene is left open where the match is weak. Rows may omit the clone size; those that give it use once, few, many or a size class.

>few|17|TRBD1|TRBJ1-1|TRBV7-9
CASSLYRGHLRNTEAFF
TGTGCCAGCAGCCTCTACAGGGGGCATCTTCGGAACACTGAAGCTTTCTTT
>.|16|.|TRBJ1-2|TRBV18
CASSPQGGRDNYGYTF
TGTGCCAGCTCGCCGCAGGGAGGCAGGGACAACTATGGCTACACCTTC
>.|15|.|TRBJ1-1|TRBV5-1
CASSEGGAGGTEAFF
TGCGCCAGCAGCGAGGGAGGGGCGGGCGGCACTGAAGCTTTCTTT
>.|16|TRBD1|TRBJ1-6|TRBV6-2/TRBV6-3
CASSYPTGTATSPLHF
TGTGCCAGCAGTTACCCAACCGGGACAGCTACTTCACCCCTCCACTTT
>.|15|.|TRBJ1-4|TRBV18
CASSPPGRVIEKLFF
TGTGCCAGCTCACCACCGGGCAGGGTGATTGAAAAACTGTTTTTT
>.|14|TRBD1|TRBJ1-3|TRBV10-1
CASFDRGLGNTIYF
TGCGCCAGCTTTGACAGGGGGCTTGGAAACACCATATATTTT
>.|14|TRBD1|TRBJ1-1|TRBV6-5
CASSWDREGTEAFF
TGTGCCAGCAGCTGGGACAGGGAAGGCACTGAAGCTTTCTTT
>.|15|.|TRBJ1-2|TRBV7-8
CASSFAMGPNYGYTF
TGTGCCAGCAGCTTTGCGATGGGCCCTAACTATGGCTACACCTTC
>.|15|TRBD2|TRBJ2-3|TRBV24-1
CATATSGGSTDTQYF
TGTGCCACCGCAACCAGCGGGGGAAGCACAGATACGCAGTATTTT
>once|15|.|TRBJ2-2|TRBV5-1
CASSLAQGNTGELFF
TGCGCCAGCAGCTTGGCCCAGGGGAACACCGGGGAGCTGTTTTTT
>.|12|.|TRBJ2-7|TRBV10-2
CASSVSGYEQYF
TGCGCCAGCAGTGTTTCGGGGTACGAGCAGTACTTC
>.|11|.|TRBJ2-3|TRBV30
CAWTFLDTQYF
TGTGCCTGGACGTTTTTAGATACGCAGTATTTT
>once|16|.|TRBJ2-7|TRBV5-6
CASRASRQALIYEQYF
TGTGCCAGCAGGGCCTCACGACAGGCCCTCATCTACGAGCAGTACTTC
>.|15|.|TRBJ1-2|TRBV5-1
CASSQSTGHNYGYTF
TGCGCCAGCAGCCAGTCAACGGGACACAACTATGGCTACACCTTC
>.|14|.|TRBJ2-7|TRBV18
CASSPAGQNYEQYF
TGTGCCAGCTCACCGGCGGGACAGAACTACGAGCAGTACTTC
>.|14|TRBD1|TRBJ1-2|TRBV11-2
CASSPGTANYGYTF
TGTGCCAGCAGCCCCGGGACAGCAAACTATGGCTACACCTTC
>.|14|.|TRBJ1-4|TRBV28
CASGYLATNEKLFF
TGTGCCAGCGGATATCTAGCAACTAATGAAAAACTGTTTTTT
>.|13|TRBD1|TRBJ1-5|TRBV12-3/TRBV12-4
CASSLTGDQPQHF
TGTGCCAGCAGTTTAACAGGGGATCAGCCCCAGCATTTT
>.|13|.|TRBJ1-1|TRBV29-1
CSVSGQMNTEAFF
TGCAGCGTTTCAGGACAGATGAACACTGAAGCTTTCTTT
>.|13|.|TRBJ1-1|TRBV12-3/TRBV12-4
CASRLNRATEAFF
TGTGCCAGCAGGCTTAACAGAGCTACTGAAGCTTTCTTT
>.|13|TRBD1|TRBJ1-5|TRBV19
CASRDRADQPQHF
TGTGCCAGTAGAGACAGGGCCGATCAGCCCCAGCATTTT
>.|14|TRBD1|TRBJ1-2|TRBV27
CASSLNRGPYGYTF
TGTGCCAGCAGTTTGAACAGGGGGCCCTATGGCTACACCTTC
>.|13|.|TRBJ1-1|TRBV13
CASSSYRNTEAFF
TGTGCCAGCAGCTCCTACAGGAACACTGAAGCTTTCTTT
>.|13|.|TRBJ1-2|TRBV5-6
CASSLNWEEGYTF
TGTGCCAGCAGCCTAAATTGGGAGGAGGGCTACACCTTC
>.|12|.|TRBJ1-5|TRBV10-3
CAISPGNQPQHF
TGTGCCATCAGTCCAGGGAACCAGCCCCAGCATTTT
>.|14|TRBD2|TRBJ2-1|TRBV29-1
CSVEVLAGYNEQFF
TGCAGCGTTGAAGTCCTAGCGGGGTACAATGAGCAGTTCTTC
>.|14|.|TRBJ1-4|TRBV7-2
CASSRFGFSEKLFF
TGTGCCAGCAGCCGGTTCGGGTTTAGTGAAAAACTGTTTTTT
>.|14|.|TRBJ1-5|TRBV6-5
CASSYSEANQPQHF
TGTGCCAGCAGTTACTCAGAAGCCAATCAGCCCCAGCATTTT
>.|14|TRBD1|TRBJ1-6|TRBV9
CASSGTGVRSPLHF
TGTGCCAGCAGCGGGACAGGGGTAAGGTCACCCCTCCACTTT
>.|17|TRBD1|TRBJ2-2|TRBV5-4
CASSFTTGDINTGELFF
TGTGCCAGCAGCTTCACGACAGGGGATATAAACACCGGGGAGCTGTTTTTT
>.|17|.|TRBJ1-1|TRBV7-2
CASRLHQGPSMNTEAFF
TGTGCCAGCAGGTTACATCAGGGGCCCAGTATGAACACTGAAGCTTTCTTT
>.|15|.|TRBJ1-4|TRBV5-1
CASSPGGRRDEKLFF
TGCGCCAGCAGCCCGGGGGGAAGAAGAGATGAAAAACTGTTTTTT
>once|16|.|TRBJ1-3|TRBV18
CASSPDSTGHGNTIYF
TGTGCCAGCTCGCCCGACTCGACAGGTCACGGAAACACCATATATTTT
>few|15|.|TRBJ1-1|TRBV19
CASSIRGKFGTEAFF
TGTGCCAGTAGTATAAGGGGAAAGTTTGGGACTGAAGCTTTCTTT
>.|12|.|TRBJ2-3|TRBV12-3/TRBV12-4
CATGVGSATQYF
TGTGCCACCGGGGTAGGGTCAGCCACGCAGTATTTT
>.|18|.|TRBJ1-1|TRBV21-1
CASSSTEPLNRVNTEAFF
TGTGCCAGCAGCTCGACCGAACCCCTAAACAGGGTGAACACTGAAGCTTTCTTT
>.|15|.|TRBJ2-3|TRBV5-1
CASSLRPGAPDTQYF
TGCGCCAGCAGCTTGCGTCCAGGGGCCCCAGATACGCAGTATTTT
>few|14|.|TRBJ1-1|TRBV11-2
CASSLAIGNTEAFF
TGTGCCAGCAGCTTAGCTATCGGGAACACTGAAGCTTTCTTT
>.|15|TRBD1|TRBJ1-1|TRBV3-1/TRBV3-2
CASSLYRGRGTEAFF
TGTGCCAGCAGCCTTTACAGGGGGCGCGGGACTGAAGCTTTCTTT
>.|13|.|TRBJ2-5|TRBV5-1
CASSLGQGETQYF
TGCGCCAGCAGCTTGGGGCAGGGAGAGACCCAGTACTTC
>.|17|TRBD1|TRBJ1-4|TRBV9
CASSGGDRGWGGEKLFF
TGTGCCAGCAGCGGCGGGGACAGGGGTTGGGGAGGGGAAAAACTGTTTTTT
>.|15|.|TRBJ2-3|TRBV27
CASSNLRISTDTQYF
TGTGCCAGCAGCAACCTCAGGATCAGCACAGATACGCAGTATTTT
>.|15|.|TRBJ2-3|TRBV13
CASSSYGGRTDTQYF
TGTGCCAGCAGCTCGTACGGGGGTCGGACAGATACGCAGTATTTT
>.|14|.|TRBJ1-3|TRBV23-1
CASIRRGFGNTIYF
TGCGCCAGCATCAGAAGGGGCTTTGGAAACACCATATATTTT
>.|18|.|TRBJ1-5|TRBV4-3
CASSQDKAGQYSNQPQHF
TGCGCCAGCAGCCAAGACAAGGCAGGGCAATATAGCAATCAGCCCCAGCATTTT
>.|13|.|TRBJ2-3|TRBV12-3/TRBV12-4
CASTQRAGDTQYF
TGTGCCAGCACCCAGAGGGCAGGAGATACGCAGTATTTT
>.|15|.|TRBJ2-3|TRBV3-1/TRBV3-2
CASSQDESIITTQYF
TGTGCCAGCAGCCAAGATGAGTCGATAATTACTACGCAGTATTTT
>.|14|.|TRBJ1-2|TRBV4-1
CASSQESQGYGYTF
TGCGCCAGCAGCCAAGAGTCCCAGGGCTATGGCTACACCTTC